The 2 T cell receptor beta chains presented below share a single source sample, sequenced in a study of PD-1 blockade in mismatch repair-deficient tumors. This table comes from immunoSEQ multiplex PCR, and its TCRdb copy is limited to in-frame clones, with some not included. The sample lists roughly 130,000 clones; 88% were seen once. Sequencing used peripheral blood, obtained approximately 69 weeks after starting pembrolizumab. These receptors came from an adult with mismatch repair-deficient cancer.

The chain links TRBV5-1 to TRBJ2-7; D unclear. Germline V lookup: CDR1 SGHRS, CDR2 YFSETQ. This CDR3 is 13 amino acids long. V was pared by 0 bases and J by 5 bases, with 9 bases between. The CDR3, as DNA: TGCGCCAGCAGCTTGGCTCGAGGCGACGAGCAGTACTTC. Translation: CASSLARGDEQYF.

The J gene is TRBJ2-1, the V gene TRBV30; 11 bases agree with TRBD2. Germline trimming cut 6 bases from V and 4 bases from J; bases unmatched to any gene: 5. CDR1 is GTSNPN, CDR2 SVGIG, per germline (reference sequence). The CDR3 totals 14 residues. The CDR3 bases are TGTGCCTGCCTGACTAGCGGGAAGTACAATGAGCAGTTCTTC. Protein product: CACLTSGKYNEQFF.